The rows below give T cell receptor beta chains drawn from one sample of a study of T-cell memory formation after mild COVID-19. TCRdb fed the 5' RACE reads into MiXCR, producing one record per CDR3 protein. The sample records 110,000 to 150,000 distinct CDR3 sequences, around 27% being singletons. The source material was PBMCs or a T cell subset sorted from them (not recorded which). The origin of the receptors is an adult woman who had mild COVID-19 (a few samples of this study predate the infection). Cell type and time point are not known. CDR3s include the opening cysteine and the closing phenylalanine or tryptophan. The order of the fields is CDR3 DNA, CDR3 protein, CDR3 length, J gene, D gene, V gene, clone size. D genes are given only for firm matches. The size entry is marked missing in some rows and otherwise reads once, few, many or a size class.

TGCGCCAGCAGCCAAGACGGGACAGGATACTATGGCTACACCTTC CASSQDGTGYYGYTF 15 TRBJ1-2 TRBD1 TRBV4-3 -
TGTGCCAGCAGTTTCGAACCGGTTAAGGGAGAGACCCAGTACTTC CASSFEPVKGETQYF 15 TRBJ2-5 - TRBV12-3/TRBV12-4 -
TGTGCCAGCAGCTCCGCCTTTGGGACCGGGGAGCTGTTTTTT CASSSAFGTGELFF 14 TRBJ2-2 - TRBV7-9 -
TGTGCCAGCGGGCCCCTTGAAGCTTTCTTT CASGPLEAFF 10 TRBJ1-1 - TRBV6-5 many
TGTGCCAGCAGCGTAACGAGCCCTACTCAGAGCTCCTACAATGAGCAGTTCTTC CASSVTSPTQSSYNEQFF 18 TRBJ2-1 - TRBV9 -
TGTGCCAGCAGCGTTCAGGGGAAGGGCAGCGATGAGCAGTTCTTC CASSVQGKGSDEQFF 15 TRBJ2-1 - TRBV9 few
TGTGCCTGGAGGGCGGACACCGGGGAGCTGTTTTTT CAWRADTGELFF 12 TRBJ2-2 - TRBV30 -
TGCGCCAGCAGCCAAGACGGGACTATTCCCGAGGAGCAGTACTTC CASSQDGTIPEEQYF 15 TRBJ2-7 TRBD2 TRBV4-1 -
TGCGCCAGCAGCCAAGAAAGACACTCCACCCTTGGATATGGCTACACCTTC CASSQERHSTLGYGYTF 17 TRBJ1-2 - TRBV4-1 -
TGTGCCACCAGTTCTAGCGGGAGGGAGCAAGAGACCCAGTACTTC CATSSSGREQETQYF 15 TRBJ2-5 TRBD2 TRBV15 -
TGCGCCAGCAGCCAAGAAATCCGGGGTGAAGCTTTCTTT CASSQEIRGEAFF 13 TRBJ1-1 - TRBV4-3 many
TGTGCCAGCAGTTTAGCAGGGGAAGTAGTCAATGAGCAGTTCTTC CASSLAGEVVNEQFF 15 TRBJ2-1 - TRBV12-3/TRBV12-4 -
TGCGCCAGCCGAGGACTAGGGAACTCCTACGAGCAGTACTTC CASRGLGNSYEQYF 14 TRBJ2-7 TRBD2 TRBV10-2 -
TGCAGTGCTAGCCCCCAGATGGGCGAGCAGTACTTC CSASPQMGEQYF 12 TRBJ2-7 - TRBV20-1 -
TGTGCCAGCAGCTCTAGCGGGAACACCGGGGAGCTGTTTTTT CASSSSGNTGELFF 14 TRBJ2-2 TRBD2 TRBV7-6 -
TGCGCCAGCAGCTTGACTCAGGGAAGCAATCAGCCCCAGCATTTT CASSLTQGSNQPQHF 15 TRBJ1-5 - TRBV5-1 few
TGTGCCAGCAGAGAGGGGCGGACAGGGTACAATCAGCCCCAGCATTTT CASREGRTGYNQPQHF 16 TRBJ1-5 TRBD1 TRBV6-5 -
TGTGCCAGCAGTTCCGGACTGTACGAGCAGTACTTC CASSSGLYEQYF 12 TRBJ2-7 - TRBV6-2/TRBV6-3 few